Shown below are 32 T cell receptor beta chains from a single sample sequenced in a study of OX40 agonist ivuxolimab in advanced cancers. Some clones are missing from TCRdb's copy, which holds only in-frame ones; the method was immunoSEQ multiplex PCR. Counted here are some 70,000 clones, 82% occurring once; the ten biggest clones make up about 0.41%. Sequencing was performed on CD4+ or CD8+ T cells sorted from blood, taken in a trial of the OX40 agonist ivuxolimab. The source of these receptors is an adult with an advanced solid tumor such as melanoma, head and neck, liver or kidney cancer.

This chain links TRBV9 with TRBJ2-1; TRBD1 aligns across 10 bases. The junction had 11 bases not matched to a gene; V was cut back by 4 bases and J by 7 bases. The germline V gene has CDR1 SGDLS and CDR2 YYNGEE. The CDR3 runs to 16 residues. The chain's CDR3 is CASSPDRGRKLNEQFF. CDR3 in DNA: TGTGCCAGCAGCCCCGACAGGGGGCGCAAATTGAATGAGCAGTTCTTC.

V gene TRBV10-1 combines with J gene TRBJ1-3, with a tentative D call TRBD1 (5 bases). Germline assignment: CDR1 WNHNN and CDR2 SYGVQD (reference sequence). CDR3 size: 15 residues. V gave up 4 bases and J gave up 0 bases, with 10 bases separating them. This CDR3 is CASSGRTPSGNTIYF. CDR3 sequence (DNA): TGCGCCAGCAGTGGGAGGACACCCTCTGGAAACACCATATATTTT.

The table lists this clone with a few counts. The J gene is TRBJ1-1, the V gene TRBV5-4; D uncertain. Trimming left V 4 bases short and J 2 bases short, with 12 bases between. CDR3 length: 14 amino acids. Germline V gives CDR1 SGHNT, CDR2 YYREEE (reference sequence). The CDR3 region has the DNA TGTGCCAGCAGCCGCCCCGGGAGCAACACTGAAGCTTTCTTT. The encoded protein is CASSRPGSNTEAFF.

The V and J genes are TRBV7-2 and TRBJ1-5, with TRBD1 matching 8 bases. The CDR3 spans 14 residues. With 5 bases clipped from V and 6 bases from J, the junction kept 6 bases outside the gene matches. The V gene's germline CDR1 is SGHTA and CDR2 FQGNSA. This CDR3 reads CASSQNRGSQPQHF. The CDR3 DNA reads as TGTGCCAGCAGCCAAAACAGGGGGAGTCAGCCCCAGCATTTT.

CDR3 in amino acids: CASSPPVSWGAFF. CDR3 sequence (DNA): TGTGCCAGCTCACCACCCGTCTCCTGGGGTGCTTTCTTT. The chain combines TRBV18 with TRBJ1-1; D ambiguous. Germline V gene sequence: CDR1 KGHSH, CDR2 LQKENI. The V end lost 0 bases, the J end lost 11 bases, and 13 bases lay between the germline ends. The length of the CDR3 is 13 residues.

The sample holds one count of this clone. This rearrangement joins TRBV7-6 to TRBJ2-6; no firm D call. V lost 1 base and J 3 bases, leaving 7 bases between the germline ends. The CDR3 loop spans 15 amino acids. In germline, CDR1 is SGHVS, CDR2 FNYEAQ. CDR3 in amino acids: CASSLGVYGANVLTF. For the CDR3, the DNA is TGTGCCAGCAGCTTAGGCGTTTATGGGGCCAACGTCCTGACTTTC.

Only a few counts were recorded for this clone. This rearrangement joins TRBV6-1 to TRBJ1-5, with D perhaps TRBD1 (5 bases). Germline V CDR1 and CDR2: MNHNS, SASEGT. The V and J ends lost 1 base and 0 bases respectively, with 16 bases between them. CDR3 length: 18 amino acids. CDR3 coding DNA: TGTGCCAGCAGTGAAGAAGCGCGGGGCCTATATAGCAATCAGCCCCAGCATTTT. It codes for CASSEEARGLYSNQPQHF.

The J gene is TRBJ2-1, the V gene TRBV5-5; D is possibly TRBD1 (6 bases). Deletions cut 3 bases from V and 6 bases from J, with 16 bases between. Germline loops: CDR1 SGHKS, CDR2 YYEKEE (reference sequence). The CDR3 has 15 residues. CDR3: CASSSQGSSSNEQFF. The CDR3 DNA sequence: TGTGCCAGCAGCTCGCAGGGGTCTTCGAGCAATGAGCAGTTCTTC. Supplemented by reference TRBV5-5 and TRBJ2-1, the full variable domain reads DAGVTQSPTHLIKTRGQQVTLRCSPISGHKSVSWYQQVLGQGPQFIFQYYEKEERGRGNFPDRFSARQFPNYSSELNVNALLLGDSALYLCASSSQGSSSNEQFFGPGTRLTVL.

V and J are TRBV5-1 and TRBJ2-7; 8 nucleotides align to TRBD1. The CDR3 is 15 amino acids. With V trimmed by 0 bases and J by 0 bases, 2 bases remained unmatched. CDR1 and CDR2 from the germline V gene are SGHRS and YFSETQ. The CDR3: CASSLGTGSSYEQYF. CDR3 nucleotide sequence: TGCGCCAGCAGCTTGGGGACAGGGAGCTCCTACGAGCAGTACTTC.

This rearrangement joins TRBV30 to TRBJ1-6; a possible D gene is TRBD1 (5 bases). The CDR3 is 13 residues long. Germline V gene lookup returns CDR1 GTSNPN and CDR2 SVGIG (reference sequence). Trimming pared 7 bases from V and 6 bases from J, leaving 13 bases between. CDR3 sequence reads: CAYQRGVNSPLHF. The CDR3 DNA follows: TGTGCCTACCAACGGGGGGTTAATTCACCCCTCCACTTT.

The chain couples TRBV18 to TRBJ1-2; 9 bases match TRBD1. This CDR3 has 14 residues. The germline gives CDR1 KGHSH, CDR2 LQKENI. V gave up 3 bases and J gave up 4 bases; unmatched junction bases: 3. The CDR3 DNA is TGTGCCAGCTCACCGGACAGGGGAGTCTATGGCTACACCTTC. This sequence encodes CASSPDRGVYGYTF.

The chain uses TRBV25-1 and TRBJ1-1; possible D gene TRBD1, 5 bases. Trimming shortened V by 8 bases and J by 4 bases, and 11 bases separated the two germline ends. Germline assignment: CDR1 MGHDK and CDR2 SYGVNS. This CDR3 is 12 amino acids long. Written as DNA, the CDR3 is TGTGCCAGCTCTGGACACCTCACTGAAGCTTTCTTT. This encodes CASSGHLTEAFF.

This chain uses TRBV11-2 with TRBJ1-3, with TRBD2 matching over 10 bases. The end of the DNA fits TRBJ2-2 better, so the J call may be wrong. CDR1 is SGHAT and CDR2 is FQNNGV in the germline V gene. CDR3 size: 14 residues. The CDR3 DNA reads as TGTGCCAGCAGCTTACCTAGCGGGAGTGGGGAGCTGTTTTTT. Its protein product is CASSLPSGSGELFF.

The chain uses TRBV5-1 and TRBJ1-6; D remains unclear. V lost 0 bases to trimming and J lost 10 bases, with 11 bases between them. In germline, CDR1 is SGHRS, CDR2 YFSETQ. The CDR3 loop spans 14 amino acids. The CDR3 DNA reads TGCGCCAGCAGCTTGGGGCAGAGCAACTCACCCCTCCACTTT. Its protein product is CASSLGQSNSPLHF. The full variable domain, in which reference TRBV5-1 and TRBJ1-6 provide the parts outside the CDR3, is KAGVTQTPRYLIKTRGQQVTLSCSPISGHRSVSWYQQTPGQGLQFLFEYFSETQRNKGNFPGRFSGRQFSNSRSEMNVSTLELGDSALYLCASSLGQSNSPLHFGNGTRLTVT.

This clone was counted a few times. The V gene is TRBV7-9, the J gene TRBJ1-3; D is unclear. The V end was cut by 4 bases, the J end by 2 bases, with 12 bases between. CDR1 and CDR2 (germline): SEHNR, FQNEAQ (reference sequence). The CDR3 runs to 15 residues. In DNA, the CDR3 is TGTGCCAGCAGCTCCGGGAGTGGGCCTGGAAACACCATATATTTT. This codes for CASSSGSGPGNTIYF.

The chain combines TRBV10-2 with TRBJ2-4; 9 bases map to TRBD2. V shed 3 bases and J 5 bases; nucleotides not matched to a gene: 8. The CDR3 contains 16 residues. Germline V gene lookup returns CDR1 WSHSY and CDR2 SAAADI. The CDR3, as DNA: TGCGCCAGCAGTGATAATAGCGGGAGCATCCAAAACATTCAGTACTTC. This codes for CASSDNSGSIQNIQYF.

The chain is built from TRBV28 and TRBJ2-3; D call uncertain. Germline CDR1 MDHEN, CDR2 SYDVKM. Trimming took off 2 bases at V and 8 bases at J, with 11 bases between the two ends. This CDR3 comprises 13 residues. CDR3 sequence (DNA): TGTGCCAGCAGTTTAACTGAGGTCGTTACGCAGTATTTT. It yields the protein CASSLTEVVTQYF.

The chain combines TRBV7-8 with TRBJ1-5; the D gene is possibly TRBD1 (6 bases). There are 14 residues in the CDR3. CDR1 is SGHVS, CDR2 FQNEAQ, per germline. Deletions cut 3 bases from V and 5 bases from J, with 11 bases between. CDR3 DNA sequence: TGTGCCAGCAGCTTCGAGGACAGTTATCAGCCCCAGCATTTT. It encodes CASSFEDSYQPQHF.

This rearrangement joins TRBV28 to TRBJ2-2, with 9 nucleotides matching TRBD1. The CDR3 runs 17 residues. In germline, CDR1 is MDHEN, CDR2 SYDVKM. V gave up 7 bases and J gave up 2 bases; unmatched junction bases: 11. CDR3 region: CASTGQGRERNTGELFF. DNA for the CDR3: TGTGCCAGCACTGGACAGGGGAGAGAGCGTAACACCGGGGAGCTGTTTTTT.

This chain joins TRBV5-4 and TRBJ1-1, with no clear D. V was cut by 4 bases and J by 4 bases, with 14 bases left in between. CDR1 is SGHNT, CDR2 YYREEE, per germline (reference sequence). The CDR3 has 14 amino acids. CDR3 sequence: CASSHEGVTTEAFF. CDR3 nucleotide sequence: TGTGCCAGCAGCCACGAGGGAGTTACCACTGAAGCTTTCTTT.

The genes are TRBV19 and TRBJ1-2; 7 nucleotides match TRBD1. The CDR3 is 14 amino acids. Unmatched junction bases numbered 14, after V lost 8 bases and J lost 8 bases. Germline lookup yields CDR1 LNHDA and CDR2 SQIVND (reference sequence). The CDR3 spells CASVDDRVPGGYTF. The CDR3 DNA is TGTGCCAGTGTCGACGACAGGGTCCCAGGGGGCTACACCTTC.

The chain has TRBV5-1 and TRBJ1-2; TRBD1 might be the D (5 bases). V lost 1 base to trimming and J lost 8 bases, with 9 bases between them. Per germline, CDR1 SGHRS and CDR2 YFSETQ. The CDR3 sequence is 12 residues long. CDR3 bases: TGCGCCAGCAGCTTGCAGGGTTCAGGCTACACCTTC. Protein product: CASSLQGSGYTF.

The chain couples TRBV6-5 to TRBJ1-2; D possibly corresponds to TRBD1 (5 bases). The CDR3 sequence is 13 residues long. Trimming left V 8 bases short and J 2 bases short, with 12 bases between. Germline values: CDR1 MNHEY, CDR2 SVGAGI. The CDR3 reads CASYDGGNYGYTF. The CDR3, as DNA: TGTGCCAGCTACGACGGGGGAAACTATGGCTACACCTTC.

The V gene is TRBV28, the J gene TRBJ1-1, with TRBD1 matching over 8 bases. With V trimmed by 5 bases and J by 4 bases, 3 bases remained unmatched. CDR1 is MDHEN and CDR2 is SYDVKM in the germline V gene. This CDR3 comprises 13 residues. The CDR3 DNA follows: TGTGCCAGCAGTCCACAGGGGGTCACTGAAGCTTTCTTT. Translated, it gives CASSPQGVTEAFF.

The chain combines TRBV7-6 with TRBJ2-1; 7 bases are a match to TRBD2. J was trimmed by 8 bases and V by 5 bases; bases with no gene match: 12. The CDR3 contains 15 residues. The germline gives CDR1 SGHVS, CDR2 FNYEAQ. Here the CDR3 DNA reads TGTGCCAGCAGCCCTAGCGGCCTGGGGGGGGATGAGCAGTTCTTC. This sequence encodes CASSPSGLGGDEQFF. Full variable domain (outside the CDR3, taken from reference TRBV7-6 and TRBJ2-1): GAGVSQSPRYKVTKRGQDVALRCDPISGHVSLYWYRQALGQGPEFLTYFNYEAQQDKSGLPNDRFSAERPEGSISTLTIQRTEQRDSAMYRCASSPSGLGGDEQFFGPGTRLTVL.

This chain uses TRBV21-1 with TRBJ2-5; the DNA was not compared with TRBD2, the D call given in the table. TRBV21-1 is classified as a pseudogene. The CDR3 is made up of 16 amino acids. CDR3 sequence reads: CASSKEGGGIQETQYF. The CDR3 DNA follows: TGTGCCAGCAGCAAAGAGGGCGGGGGGATCCAAGAGACCCAGTACTTC.

The V gene is TRBV5-6, the J gene TRBJ2-3; 9 bases align to TRBD1. This CDR3 has 15 residues. V dropped 1 base and J dropped 1; count of bases not matched to a gene: 1. Germline V CDR1 and CDR2: SGHDT, YYEEEE. The CDR3, as DNA: TGTGCCAGCAGCTTGACAGGGGGCCGCACAGATACGCAGTATTTT. Encoded protein: CASSLTGGRTDTQYF. The full variable domain, rest sourced from reference TRBV5-6 and TRBJ2-3, is DAGVTQSPTHLIKTRGQQVTLRCSPKSGHDTVSWYQQALGQGPQFIFQYYEEEERQRGNFPDRFSGHQFPNYSSELNVNALLLGDSALYLCASSLTGGRTDTQYFGPGTRLTVL.

V usage is TRBV7-9 and J usage is TRBJ1-5; D uncertain. This CDR3 is built from 12 residues. The V and J ends lost 2 bases and 7 bases respectively, with 6 bases between them. CDR1 is SEHNR, CDR2 FQNEAQ, per germline (reference sequence). The CDR3 DNA reads TGTGCCAGCAGCTTACATTCCCAGCCCCAGCATTTT. Amino acid sequence: CASSLHSQPQHF.

This clone was found a few times. The chain joins TRBV5-1 to TRBJ2-3, with 8 bases fitting TRBD2. This CDR3 has 14 residues. J was trimmed by 2 bases and V by 2 bases; bases with no gene match: 1. Per germline, CDR1 SGHRS and CDR2 YFSETQ. The CDR3 DNA sequence: TGCGCCAGCAGCTTAGCGGGGGCCACAGATACGCAGTATTTT. This sequence encodes CASSLAGATDTQYF.

V usage is TRBV11-1 and J usage is TRBJ1-1, with D unresolved. V gave up 1 base and J gave up 10 bases, with 16 bases separating them. CDR3 length equals 14 residues. Germline CDR1 SGHAT, CDR2 FQDESV (reference sequence). This CDR3 is CASSLGTGGFGAFF. The CDR3 DNA sequence: TGTGCCAGCAGCTTAGGGACGGGCGGCTTTGGAGCTTTCTTT.

V usage is TRBV7-6 and J usage is TRBJ1-3; TRBD1 matches 7 bases. Losses at the gene ends were 3 bases for V and 7 bases for J; bases not matched to a gene: 6. Germline lookup yields CDR1 SGHVS and CDR2 FNYEAQ. The length of the CDR3 is 14 residues. The CDR3 DNA is TGTGCCAGCAGCTTCGGGACAGCCACTAACACCATATATTTT. Its protein product is CASSFGTATNTIYF. Filled out from reference TRBV7-6 and TRBJ1-3, the complete variable domain reads GAGVSQSPRYKVTKRGQDVALRCDPISGHVSLYWYRQALGQGPEFLTYFNYEAQQDKSGLPNDRFSAERPEGSISTLTIQRTEQRDSAMYRCASSFGTATNTIYFGEGSWLTVV.

The rearrangement uses TRBV6-1 and TRBJ1-1; D is undetermined. Germline values: CDR1 MNHNS, CDR2 SASEGT. V was pared by 4 bases and J by 0 bases, with 9 bases between. This CDR3 is 14 amino acids long. CDR3 sequence: CASSATAMNTEAFF. The CDR3 nucleotides are TGTGCCAGCAGTGCTACAGCCATGAACACTGAAGCTTTCTTT.